This T cell receptor beta chain was observed in a study of shared clonotypes between healthy human individuals. Study context: There were three CD4 naive, three CD4 memory, two CD8 naive and one CD8 memory plates per donor.

Each sorted subset replicate got 200 ng genomic DNA, about 33,000 genomes. The repertoire was sequenced with immunoSEQ multiplex PCR; TCRdb's copy has only in-frame clones and lacks some. The repertoire has fewer than 1.6 million clones, just under 99% of them found once; the top ten carry approximately 0.4%. Note on this clone: The antigen is not known.

Regarding the study as a whole: Rarefaction gave evidence that sorted-subset sequencing remained incomplete despite large depth. Naive CD4 clonotype sharing across several donors was about 5%.

The receptor was isolated from a man aged 30 to 45 in good health. Sequenced: naive CD4+ T cells sorted from blood. Documented subset: CD45RA+ positively selected.

This chain's CDR3 is CSVEYRRTFYNEQFF. For the CDR3, the DNA is TGCAGCGTTGAATATAGGAGAACGTTCTACAATGAGCAGTTCTTC. The chain uses TRBV29-1 and TRBJ2-1; the D is unclear. The CDR3 sequence is 15 residues long. Germline V gene data show CDR1 as SQVTM and CDR2 as ANQGSEA. Deletions cut 2 bases from V and 3 bases from J, with 14 bases between.